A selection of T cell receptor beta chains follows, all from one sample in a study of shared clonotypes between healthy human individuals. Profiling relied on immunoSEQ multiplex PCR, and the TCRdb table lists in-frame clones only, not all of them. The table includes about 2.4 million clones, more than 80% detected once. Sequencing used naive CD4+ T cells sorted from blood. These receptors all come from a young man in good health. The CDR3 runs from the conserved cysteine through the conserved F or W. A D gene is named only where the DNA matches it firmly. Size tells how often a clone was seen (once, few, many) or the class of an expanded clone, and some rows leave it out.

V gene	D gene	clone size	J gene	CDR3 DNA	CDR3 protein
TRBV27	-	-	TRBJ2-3	TGTGCCAGCAGTTTAGGGGTCACAGATACGCAGTATTTT	CASSLGVTDTQYF
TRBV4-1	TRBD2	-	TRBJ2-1	TGCGCCAGCAGCCAAGATGTAGCGGGGGGGCAGGTTGAGCAGTTCTTC	CASSQDVAGGQVEQFF
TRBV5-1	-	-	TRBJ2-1	TGCGCCAGCAGCCCCCCCCACGCCTACAATGAGCAGTTCTTC	CASSPPHAYNEQFF
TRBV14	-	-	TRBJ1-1	TGTGCCAGCAGCCAAGATCGGGGGAAGGCTGAAGCTTTCTTT	CASSQDRGKAEAFF
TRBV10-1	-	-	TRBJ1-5	TGCGCCAGCAGTGAGAACAGGGATCAGCCCCAGCATTTT	CASSENRDQPQHF
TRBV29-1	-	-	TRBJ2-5	TGCAGCGTTGATAAAAGGGGATGGATGGGAGAGACCCAGTACTTC	CSVDKRGWMGETQYF
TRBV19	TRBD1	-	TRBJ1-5	TGTGCCAGTAGTTCCCAATCGACAGGGGGGAATCAGCCCCAGCATTTT	CASSSQSTGGNQPQHF
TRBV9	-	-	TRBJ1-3	TGTGCCAGTTCACAGGGCTCTGGAAACACCATATATTTT	CASSQGSGNTIYF
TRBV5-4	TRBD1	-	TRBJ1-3	TGTGCCAGCAGCTCAGGGGGCGCCTCTGGAAACACCATATATTTT	CASSSGGASGNTIYF
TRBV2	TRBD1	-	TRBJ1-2	TGTGCCAGACGCCCGGGAATTGGAGGGGGCGAGGGCTATGGCTACACCTTC	CARRPGIGGGEGYGYTF
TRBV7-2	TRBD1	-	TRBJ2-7	TGTGCCAGCAGCCTCGGGGACAGGGGGATCTACGAGCAGTACTTC	CASSLGDRGIYEQYF
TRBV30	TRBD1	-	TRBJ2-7	TGTGCCTGCACCGACAGGGCACCTTACGAGCAGTACTTC	CACTDRAPYEQYF
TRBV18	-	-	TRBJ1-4	TGTGCCAGCTCACCACGCCAGACGGCAACTAATGAAAAACTGTTTTTT	CASSPRQTATNEKLFF
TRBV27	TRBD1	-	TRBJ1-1	TGTGCCAGCATCCGGACAGGTATGAACACTGAAGCTTTCTTT	CASIRTGMNTEAFF
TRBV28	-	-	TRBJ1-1	TGTGCCAGCACCAGTATATTGACTCGCCGGGTGACGGACACTGAAGCTTTCTTT	CASTSILTRRVTDTEAFF
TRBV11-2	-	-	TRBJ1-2	TGTGCCAGCAGCTCAAAAACTCAGGAGAAGCGGCTCCTCTATGGCTACACCTTC	CASSSKTQEKRLLYGYTF
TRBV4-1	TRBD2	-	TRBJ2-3	TGCGCCAGCAGCCAAACTCCAGCGGGGGGGATATTGAGAGGCACAGATACGCAGTATTTT	CASSQTPAGGILRGTDTQYF
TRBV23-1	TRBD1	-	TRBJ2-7	TGCGCCAGCAGTCAATCCGGGACAGGAGAGTACGAGCAGTACTTC	CASSQSGTGEYEQYF
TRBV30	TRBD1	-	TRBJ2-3	TGTGCCTGGAATCTAGACAGGGGAAAAGATACGCAGTATTTT	CAWNLDRGKDTQYF
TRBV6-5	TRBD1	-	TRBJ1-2	TGTGCCAGCAGTTCCCCGGGACAGGGTGACTATGGCTACACCTTC	CASSSPGQGDYGYTF
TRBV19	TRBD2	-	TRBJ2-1	TGTGCCAGTAGCGATAGCGGGGGGGTGTACAATGAGCAGTTCTTC	CASSDSGGVYNEQFF
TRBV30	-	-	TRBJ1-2	TGTGCCTGGAGTGCCAGAAAATTTAACTATGGCTACACCTTC	CAWSARKFNYGYTF
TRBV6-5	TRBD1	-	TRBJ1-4	TGTGCCAGCAACGCACAGGGGACTAATGAAAAACTGTTTTTT	CASNAQGTNEKLFF
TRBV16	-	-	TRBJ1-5	TGTGCCAGCAGCCGCCACCAGGGAGTAAGCAATCAGCCCCAGCATTTT	CASSRHQGVSNQPQHF
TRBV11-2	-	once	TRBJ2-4	TGTGCCAGCAGCTCACTGATGGGGGGAAACATTCAGTACTTC	CASSSLMGGNIQYF
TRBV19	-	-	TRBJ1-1	TGTGCCAGTAGCCCCGAAGGGGTTGGCACTGAAGCTTTCTTT	CASSPEGVGTEAFF
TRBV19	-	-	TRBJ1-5	TGTGCCAGTACGGAAAGGCGGGGGCTACAGATCGGAAATCAGCCCCAGCATTTT	CASTERRGLQIGNQPQHF